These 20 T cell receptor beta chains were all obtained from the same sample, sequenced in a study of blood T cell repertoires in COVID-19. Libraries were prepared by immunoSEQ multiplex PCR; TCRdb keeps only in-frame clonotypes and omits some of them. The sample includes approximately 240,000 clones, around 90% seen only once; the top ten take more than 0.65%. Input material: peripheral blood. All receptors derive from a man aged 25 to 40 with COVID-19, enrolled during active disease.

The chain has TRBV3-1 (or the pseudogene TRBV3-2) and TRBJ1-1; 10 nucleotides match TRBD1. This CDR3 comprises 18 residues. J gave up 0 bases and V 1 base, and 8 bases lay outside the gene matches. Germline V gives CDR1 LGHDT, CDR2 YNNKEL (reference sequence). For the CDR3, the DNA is TGTGCCAGCAGCCAAGCCCCCGACAGGGGGCCCATGAACACTGAAGCTTTCTTT. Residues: CASSQAPDRGPMNTEAFF.

The CDR3 region is CASSLLQVEDYGYTF. CDR3 nucleotides: TGTGCCAGCAGCTTGCTACAGGTGGAAGACTATGGCTACACCTTC. This chain joins TRBV7-9 and TRBJ1-2, with D maybe TRBD1 (5 bases). This CDR3 region has 15 residues. V gave up 3 bases and J gave up 3 bases, with 14 bases separating them. CDR1 SEHNR and CDR2 FQNEAQ come from the germline V gene (reference sequence).

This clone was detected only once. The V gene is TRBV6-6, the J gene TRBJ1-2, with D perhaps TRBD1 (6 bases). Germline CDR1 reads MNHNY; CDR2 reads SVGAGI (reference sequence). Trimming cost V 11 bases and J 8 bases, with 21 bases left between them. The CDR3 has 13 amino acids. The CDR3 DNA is TGTGCCGGTAGCTCCTGGGGGCAGGAAGGCTACACCTTC. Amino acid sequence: CAGSSWGQEGYTF.

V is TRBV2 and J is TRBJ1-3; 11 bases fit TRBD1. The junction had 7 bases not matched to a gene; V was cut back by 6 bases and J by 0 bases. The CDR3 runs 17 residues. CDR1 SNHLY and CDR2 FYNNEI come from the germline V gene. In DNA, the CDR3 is TGTGCCAGCAGGGGGACAGGGGGTGTAGACTCTGGAAACACCATATATTTT. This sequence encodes CASRGTGGVDSGNTIYF.

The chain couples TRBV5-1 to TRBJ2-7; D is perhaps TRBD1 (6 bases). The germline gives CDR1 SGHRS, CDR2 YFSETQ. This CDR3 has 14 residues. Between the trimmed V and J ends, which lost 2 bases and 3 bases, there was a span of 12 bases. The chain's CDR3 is CASSFIEGHYEQYF. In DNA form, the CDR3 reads TGCGCCAGCAGCTTTATTGAGGGACACTACGAGCAGTACTTC.

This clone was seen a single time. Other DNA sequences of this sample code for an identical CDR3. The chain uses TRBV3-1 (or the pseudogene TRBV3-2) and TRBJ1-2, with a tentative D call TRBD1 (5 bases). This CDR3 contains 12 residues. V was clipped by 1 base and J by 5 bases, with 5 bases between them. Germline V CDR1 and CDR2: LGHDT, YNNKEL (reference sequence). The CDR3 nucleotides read TGTGCCAGCAGCCAAGCAGGGTATGGCTACACCTTC. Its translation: CASSQAGYGYTF.

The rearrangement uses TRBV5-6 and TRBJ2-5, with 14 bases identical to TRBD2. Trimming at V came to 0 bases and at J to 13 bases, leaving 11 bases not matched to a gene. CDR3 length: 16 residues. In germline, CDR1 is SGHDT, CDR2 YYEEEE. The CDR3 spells CASSLASGTSGGWRYF. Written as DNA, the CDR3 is TGTGCCAGCAGCTTGGCCTCAGGGACTAGCGGGGGTTGGCGGTACTTC.

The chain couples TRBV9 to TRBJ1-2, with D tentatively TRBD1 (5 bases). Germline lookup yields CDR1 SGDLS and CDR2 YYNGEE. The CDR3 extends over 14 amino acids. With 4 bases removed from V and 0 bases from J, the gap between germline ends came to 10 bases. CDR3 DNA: TGTGCCAGCAGCCCAGGGATCTCTAACTATGGCTACACCTTC. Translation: CASSPGISNYGYTF.

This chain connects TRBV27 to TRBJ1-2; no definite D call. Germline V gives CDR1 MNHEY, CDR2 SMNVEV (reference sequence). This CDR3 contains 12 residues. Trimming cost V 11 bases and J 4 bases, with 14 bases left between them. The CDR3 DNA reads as TGTGCCCCGGCGTCGGAGAGCTATGGCTACACCTTC. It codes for CAPASESYGYTF.

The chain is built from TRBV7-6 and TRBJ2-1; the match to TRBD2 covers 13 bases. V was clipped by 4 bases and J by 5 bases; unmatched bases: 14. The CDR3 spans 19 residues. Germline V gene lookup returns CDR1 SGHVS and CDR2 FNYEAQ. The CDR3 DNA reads TGTGCCAGCAGCTCTAGGACTAGCGGGGGTATTCCGTCCCACAATGAGCAGTTCTTC. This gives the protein CASSSRTSGGIPSHNEQFF.

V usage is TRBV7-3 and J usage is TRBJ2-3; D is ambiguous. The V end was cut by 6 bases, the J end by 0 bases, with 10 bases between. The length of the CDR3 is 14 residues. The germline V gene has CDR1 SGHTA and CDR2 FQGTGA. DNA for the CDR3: TGTGCCAGCAGGCCAGGATCTAGCACAGATACGCAGTATTTT. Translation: CASRPGSSTDTQYF.

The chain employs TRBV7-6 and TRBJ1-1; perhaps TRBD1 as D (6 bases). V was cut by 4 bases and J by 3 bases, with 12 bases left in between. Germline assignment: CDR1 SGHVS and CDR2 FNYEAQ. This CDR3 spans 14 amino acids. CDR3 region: CASSYGGGHTEAFF. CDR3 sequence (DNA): TGTGCCAGCAGCTACGGGGGGGGGCACACTGAAGCTTTCTTT.

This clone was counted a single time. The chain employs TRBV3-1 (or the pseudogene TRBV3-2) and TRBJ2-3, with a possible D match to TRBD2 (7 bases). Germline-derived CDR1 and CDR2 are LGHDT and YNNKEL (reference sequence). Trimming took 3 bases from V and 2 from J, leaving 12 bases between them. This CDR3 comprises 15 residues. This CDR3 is CASSQAGDYTDTQYF. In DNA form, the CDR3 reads TGTGCCAGCAGCCAGGCAGGGGACTACACAGATACGCAGTATTTT.

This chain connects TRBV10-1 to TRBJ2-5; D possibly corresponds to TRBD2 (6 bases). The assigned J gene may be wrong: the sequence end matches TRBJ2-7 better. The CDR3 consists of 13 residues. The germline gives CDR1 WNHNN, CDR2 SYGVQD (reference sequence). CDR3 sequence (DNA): TGCGCCAGCAGTCCGGGGGTTGGGTACGAGCAGTACTTC. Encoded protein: CASSPGVGYEQYF.

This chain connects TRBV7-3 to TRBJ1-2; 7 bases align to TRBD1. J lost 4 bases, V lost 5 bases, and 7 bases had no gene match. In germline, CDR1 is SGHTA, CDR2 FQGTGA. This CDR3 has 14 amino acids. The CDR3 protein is CASSTDRLSYGYTF. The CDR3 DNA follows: TGTGCCAGCAGCACGGACAGGTTGTCCTATGGCTACACCTTC.

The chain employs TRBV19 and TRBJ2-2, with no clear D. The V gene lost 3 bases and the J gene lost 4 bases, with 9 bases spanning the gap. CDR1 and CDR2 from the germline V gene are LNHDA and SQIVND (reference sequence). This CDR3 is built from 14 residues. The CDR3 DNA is TGTGCCAGTAGTATCAAACATCTCACCGGGGAGCTGTTTTTT. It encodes CASSIKHLTGELFF.

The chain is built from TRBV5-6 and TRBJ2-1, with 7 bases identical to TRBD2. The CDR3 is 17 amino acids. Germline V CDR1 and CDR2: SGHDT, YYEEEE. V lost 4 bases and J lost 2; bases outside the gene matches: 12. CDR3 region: CASSPRGGVLAYNEQFF. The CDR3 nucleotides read TGTGCCAGCAGCCCACGTGGGGGGGTTTTAGCCTACAATGAGCAGTTCTTC.

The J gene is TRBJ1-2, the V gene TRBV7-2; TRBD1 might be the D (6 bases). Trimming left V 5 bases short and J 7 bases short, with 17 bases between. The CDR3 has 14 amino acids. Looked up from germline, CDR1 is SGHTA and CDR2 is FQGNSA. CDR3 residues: CASSPHSGQSGYTF. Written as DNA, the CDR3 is TGTGCCAGCAGCCCCCACTCGGGACAAAGTGGCTACACCTTC.

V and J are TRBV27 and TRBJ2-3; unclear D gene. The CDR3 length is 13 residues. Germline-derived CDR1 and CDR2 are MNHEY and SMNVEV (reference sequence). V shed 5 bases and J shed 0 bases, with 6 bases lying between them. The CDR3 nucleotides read TGTGCCAGCAGTCTCGTGAGCACAGATACGCAGTATTTT. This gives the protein CASSLVSTDTQYF.

The DNA of the CDR3 is TGTGCCAGCAATAAACAGGGGGCCAGATACGAGCAGTACTTC. This translates into CASNKQGARYEQYF. The gene calls are TRBV27 and TRBJ2-7; 9 bases map to TRBD1. With V trimmed by 7 bases and J by 4 bases, 8 bases remained unmatched. The CDR3 has 14 residues. Germline lookup yields CDR1 MNHEY and CDR2 SMNVEV (reference sequence).